The 32 T cell receptor beta chains listed next were all sequenced from one sample in a study of glioma-infiltrating T cells. The iRepertoire nested amplicon-rescue multiplex PCR amplified TCR alpha and beta CDR3s from RNA. In TCRdb, the multiplex PCR reads were re-called with MiXCR into one record per CDR3 protein. Of under 200,000 distinct CDR3 sequences listed, around 40% are singletons. The sequenced sample was glioma tissue, nonneoplastic brain tissue, or PBMCs (not recorded which). Receptor source: a human donor with low-grade glioma or glioblastoma, undergoing nonglioma brain surgery, or in good health (not recorded which).

This clonotype was seen just once. Being one base from a much bigger clone, this may be a read error. The rearrangement uses TRBV28 and TRBJ2-1, with D unresolved. The CDR3 sequence is 13 residues long. V shed 3 bases and J shed 13 bases, with 16 bases lying between them. Germline CDR1 is MDHEN and CDR2 is SYDVKM. CDR3 sequence: CASSLARPFDQFF. CDR3 nucleotide sequence: TGTGCCAGCAGTTTGGCGAGGCCTTTCGATCAGTTCTTC.

Note on this clonotype: A much larger clone lies one base from this, so it may be a read error. This CDR3 is CSARDSGRREQYF. The DNA for the CDR3 is TGCAGTGCTAGAGATTCTGGTCGTAGGGAGCAGTACTTC. The chain uses TRBV20-1 and TRBJ2-7; D unclear. There are 13 residues in the CDR3. In germline, CDR1 is DFQATT, CDR2 SNEGSKA (reference sequence). V dropped 0 bases and J dropped 7 bases, with 13 bases sitting between them.

This clonotype has a count of ten or more. The chain uses TRBV18 and TRBJ1-1; D gene ambiguous. This CDR3 is built from 13 residues. V lost 1 base, J lost 5 bases, and 8 bases lay in between. Germline values: CDR1 KGHSH, CDR2 LQKENI. The CDR3, as DNA: TGTGCCAGCTCACCACGTAGAGAGACTGAAGCTTTCTTT. It encodes CASSPRRETEAFF.

The rearrangement joins TRBV2 to TRBJ2-7, with D tentatively TRBD2 (5 bases). V dropped 6 bases and J dropped 6 bases, with 12 bases sitting between them. The CDR3 contains 12 residues. The germline gives CDR1 SNHLY, CDR2 FYNNEI. The CDR3 DNA follows: TGTGCCAGCAGCGTACTAGGATCCGAGCAGTACTTC. This sequence encodes CASSVLGSEQYF.

Points on this clonotype: One end of the junction does not line up with germline, which may come from a read error. The CDR3 spells CVSSLSLSEQFF. CDR3 bases: TGTGTCAGCAGCTTATCCCTATCCGAGCAGTTCTTC. This chain joins TRBV11-1 and TRBJ2-1; no clear D gene. In germline, CDR1 is SGHAT, CDR2 FQDESV (reference sequence). The CDR3 covers 12 residues.

This clonotype was counted many times. The chain links TRBV12-3 or TRBV12-4 to TRBJ1-1, with D perhaps matching TRBD1 (5 bases). V was clipped by 6 bases and J by 0 bases, with 8 bases between them. The CDR3 is made up of 13 amino acids. In DNA, the CDR3 is TGTGCCAGCAGCTTACAGGTGAACACTGAAGCTTTCTTT. This translates into CASSLQVNTEAFF.

V is TRBV28 and J is TRBJ2-2; D is possibly TRBD1 (5 bases). Trimming took 7 bases from V and 5 from J, leaving 17 bases between them. There are 15 residues in the CDR3. Germline CDR1 is MDHEN and CDR2 is SYDVKM. The CDR3 region has the DNA TGTGCCAGCACCTCTGCAAGGGGCGTTACCGGGGAGCTGTTTTTT. Its translation is CASTSARGVTGELFF.

On this clonotype itself: Because it lacks the conserved phenylalanine or tryptophan at the end, this CDR3 is likely a read error. The chain carries TRBV3-1 and TRBJ2-5; D gene uncertain. The germline V gene encodes CDR1 LGHDT and CDR2 YNNKEL (reference sequence). V shed 0 bases and J shed 6 bases, with 14 bases lying between them. This CDR3 is 15 amino acids long. CDR3: CASSQDFLEVQTQYL. CDR3 nucleotide sequence: TGTGCCAGCAGCCAAGACTTCTTAGAAGTACAGACCCAGTACTTA.

Many counts were recorded for this clonotype. V usage is TRBV6-1 and J usage is TRBJ2-3; the match to TRBD2 covers 14 bases. Per the germline V gene, CDR1 is MNHNS and CDR2 is SASEGT. The V and J ends lost 4 bases and 4 bases, in that order; junction bases with no gene match: 1. The CDR3 totals 15 residues. The CDR3 DNA reads TGTGCCAGCAGTGGACTAGCGGGAGGGCCAGATACGCAGTATTTT. Its protein is CASSGLAGGPDTQYF.

There are many counts of this clonotype. J is TRBJ1-3 and V is TRBV2, with 7 positions matching TRBD1. The CDR3 length is 14 residues. The ends lost 6 bases at V and 1 base at J; junction bases unmatched: 3. Germline assignment: CDR1 SNHLY and CDR2 FYNNEI. CDR3 DNA sequence: TGTGCCAGCAGGGGGACAGCTTCTGGAAACACCATATATTTT. Residues: CASRGTASGNTIYF.

This clonotype was picked up a small number of times. The chain is built from TRBV19 and TRBJ1-5; D is undetermined. Germline V gives CDR1 LNHDA, CDR2 SQIVND (reference sequence). The CDR3 runs 15 residues. Trimming took off 1 base at V and 1 base at J, with 8 bases between the two ends. The CDR3 coding sequence is TGTGCCAGTAGTATAGGAACGGGAAGCAATCAGCCCCAGCATTTT. Protein: CASSIGTGSNQPQHF.

A note on this clonotype: This may arise from a read error, as a much more abundant clone is one base away. CDR3 residues: CASSFEGDLNIQYF. CDR3 coding DNA: TGTGCCAGCAGCTTCGAGGGAGACCTTAACATTCAGTACTTC. This sequence joins TRBV7-2 and TRBJ2-4; a possible D gene is TRBD2 (5 bases). The germline V and J ends were trimmed by 3 bases and 7 bases, with 13 bases remaining between them. The CDR3 runs 14 residues. From germline, CDR1 is SGHTA and CDR2 FQGNSA.

This clonotype was seen repeatedly, ten times or more. The V call is TRBV27, the J call TRBJ1-5, with D unresolved. V shed 1 base and J shed 0 bases, with 7 bases lying between them. The germline V gene encodes CDR1 MNHEY and CDR2 SMNVEV (reference sequence). CDR3 length: 15 amino acids. The CDR3 protein is CASSLWSGSNQPQHF. CDR3 DNA sequence: TGTGCCAGCAGTTTATGGTCCGGTAGCAATCAGCCCCAGCATTTT.

Concerning this clonotype: This clone may be a read error of a much larger clone one base away. DNA for the CDR3: TGCGCCAGCAGCCGTCCAGAGGGGTCCGATCAGCCCCAGCATTTT. Encoded protein: CASSRPEGSDQPQHF. This chain links TRBV4-1 with TRBJ1-5, with D tentatively TRBD1 (5 bases). Deletions cut 4 bases from V and 5 bases from J, with 15 bases between. Germline V gene sequence: CDR1 MGHRA, CDR2 YSYEKL. This CDR3 region has 15 residues.

This clonotype appeared a few times. V usage is TRBV2 and J usage is TRBJ2-1; the D call may be TRBD1 or TRBD2 (5 bases each). The CDR3 contains 13 residues. Trimming removed 8 bases from V and 5 bases from J, with 13 bases in between. Per the germline V gene, CDR1 is SNHLY and CDR2 is FYNNEI. The CDR3 DNA follows: TGTGCCAGCCGTGGGGGAGCAAACAATGAGCAGTTCTTC. Translation: CASRGGANNEQFF.

On this clonotype: A single base separates this from a much larger clone, so it may be a read error. The chain combines TRBV28 with TRBJ2-7, with TRBD1 as a possible D gene (6 bases). Trimming removed 9 bases at V and 3 bases at J, with 9 bases between. The CDR3 has 11 amino acids. CDR1 and CDR2 (germline): MDHEN, SYDVKM. The CDR3 DNA is TGTGCCAGAGGGGACAACTACGAGCAGTACTTC. Amino acid sequence: CARGDNYEQYF. Looking up the rest from reference TRBV28 and TRBJ2-7 gives the full variable domain: DVKVTQSSRYLVKRTGEKVFLECVQDMDHENMFWYRQDPGLGLRLIYFSYDVKMKEKGDIPEGYSVSREKKERFSLILESASTNQTSMYLCARGDNYEQYFGPGTRLTVT.

This clonotype occurred many times. J is TRBJ2-3 and V is TRBV28; 7 nucleotides match TRBD1. The CDR3 totals 14 residues. V lost 8 bases and J lost 2; bases outside the gene matches: 7. Germline CDR1 MDHEN, CDR2 SYDVKM. CDR3 protein: CASAPGQTTDTQYF. The CDR3 DNA is TGTGCCAGCGCCCCGGGACAGACCACAGATACGCAGTATTTT. Together with reference TRBV28 and TRBJ2-3, the CDR3 gives the full variable domain: DVKVTQSSRYLVKRTGEKVFLECVQDMDHENMFWYRQDPGLGLRLIYFSYDVKMKEKGDIPEGYSVSREKKERFSLILESASTNQTSMYLCASAPGQTTDTQYFGPGTRLTVL.

This clonotype was seen repeatedly, ten times or more. The chain recombines TRBV20-1 with TRBJ2-7; D remains ambiguous. CDR3 size: 12 residues. In germline, CDR1 is DFQATT, CDR2 SNEGSKA (reference sequence). V lost 3 bases to trimming and J lost 0 bases, with 6 bases between them. CDR3 sequence (DNA): TGCAGTGCTAGTGGCCCCTCCTACGAGCAGTACTTC. Encoded protein: CSASGPSYEQYF.

This clonotype was seen repeatedly, ten times or more. V gene TRBV28 combines with J gene TRBJ1-2, with 7 bases identical to TRBD1. Germline loops: CDR1 MDHEN, CDR2 SYDVKM. V lost 2 bases and J lost 2; bases outside the gene matches: 2. This CDR3 is 14 amino acids long. Here the CDR3 DNA reads TGTGCCAGCAGTTTAGGGACAGTAAACTATGGCTACACCTTC. This translates into CASSLGTVNYGYTF.

The chain carries TRBV4-2 and TRBJ2-5, with a tentative D call TRBD2 (5 bases). Trimming took 1 base from V and 4 from J, leaving 19 bases between them. Germline assignment: CDR1 LGHNA and CDR2 YNFKEQ. This CDR3 region has 17 residues. The CDR3 DNA is TGTGCCAGCAGCCAAGGCGGACTGGCTCCCGGCCCAGAGACCCAGTACTTC. As protein: CASSQGGLAPGPETQYF.

Of note for this clonotype: At one end, the junction sequence differs from germline, possibly due to a read error. The chain links TRBV20-1 to TRBJ2-7; D uncertain. Germline CDR1 reads DFQATT; CDR2 reads SNEGSKA (reference sequence). The CDR3 has 12 amino acids. The CDR3 region is CGARPDGYEQYF. DNA for the CDR3: TGCGGTGCTAGACCGGACGGATACGAGCAGTACTTC.

There are a few counts of this clonotype. A single base separates this from a much larger clone, so it may be a read error. The CDR3 loop reads CATSGQGHVEQYF. The DNA of the CDR3 is TGTGCCACCAGCGGGCAGGGACACGTCGAGCAGTACTTC. This sequence joins TRBV15 and TRBJ2-7; possible D gene TRBD1, 6 bases. Germline CDR1 and CDR2: LNHNV and YYDKDF (reference sequence). Trimming cost V 5 bases and J 6 bases, with 14 bases left between them. CDR3 length equals 13 residues.

The V gene is TRBV18, the J gene TRBJ2-1, with 7 nucleotides matching TRBD2. The CDR3 consists of 14 residues. Losses at the gene ends were 3 bases for V and 5 bases for J; bases not matched to a gene: 4. CDR1 is KGHSH, CDR2 LQKENI, per germline. In nucleotides, the CDR3 is TGTGCCAGCTCACCGGGACTACAGGACAATGAGCAGTTCTTC. Its protein is CASSPGLQDNEQFF.

This clonotype showed up just once. The chain joins TRBV29-1 to TRBJ2-3; 12 bases match TRBD2. This CDR3 region has 14 residues. Germline V gene lookup returns CDR1 SQVTM and CDR2 ANQGSEA. V trimming: 4 bases; J trimming: 3 bases; junction bases outside the gene matches: 2. This chain's CDR3 is CSVGGLAGTDTQYF. For the CDR3, the DNA is TGCAGCGTTGGAGGACTAGCGGGAACAGATACGCAGTATTTT.

V usage is TRBV4-1 and J usage is TRBJ2-3, with TRBD2 as a possible D gene (6 bases). In germline, CDR1 is MGHRA, CDR2 YSYEKL. Trimming left V 0 bases short and J 9 bases short, with 19 bases between. The CDR3 contains 16 residues. CDR3 region: CASSQEPPGVTGTQYF. Written as DNA, the CDR3 is TGCGCCAGCAGCCAAGAACCCCCGGGAGTTACGGGGACGCAGTATTTT.

In this sample, this clonotype turned up many times. This chain joins TRBV28 and TRBJ2-1, with a possible D match to TRBD2 (6 bases). This CDR3 has 10 residues. The V end lost 10 bases, the J end lost 8 bases, and 9 bases lay between the germline ends. The V gene's germline CDR1 is MDHEN and CDR2 SYDVKM. Here the CDR3 reads CATQRDEQFF. The CDR3 DNA reads TGTGCCACCCAGCGGGATGAGCAGTTCTTC.

V and J are TRBV24-1 and TRBJ2-3, with 7 bases identical to TRBD1. The trim removed 8 bases at V and 2 bases at J, leaving 6 bases unmatched. Germline CDR1 KGHDR, CDR2 SFDVKD. The CDR3 is 14 amino acids. CDR3 loop: CATNPGQTTDTQYF. CDR3 in DNA: TGTGCCACCAACCCGGGACAGACCACAGATACGCAGTATTTT.

V is TRBV15 and J is TRBJ1-5; D unclear. Germline-derived CDR1 and CDR2 are LNHNV and YYDKDF (reference sequence). The CDR3 has 18 residues. Trimming removed 5 bases from V and 0 bases from J, with 20 bases in between. The CDR3 loop is CATSVLLQVFHSNQPQHF. The DNA of the CDR3 is TGTGCCACCAGCGTCCTCCTGCAGGTATTCCATAGCAATCAGCCCCAGCATTTT. Full variable domain (rest looked up from reference TRBV15 and TRBJ1-5): DAMVIQNPRYQVTQFGKPVTLSCSQTLNHNVMYWYQQKSSQAPKLLFHYYDKDFNNEADTPDNFQSRRPNTSFCFLDIRSPGLGDTAMYLCATSVLLQVFHSNQPQHFGDGTRLSIL.

CDR3 nucleotides: TGCGCCAGCAGCTTGGATCAAACCTACGAGCAGTACTTC. Protein product: CASSLDQTYEQYF. The chain uses TRBV5-1 and TRBJ2-7; no clear D. Trimming took 0 bases from V and 2 from J, leaving 6 bases between them. Germline CDR1 is SGHRS and CDR2 is YFSETQ. This CDR3 spans 13 amino acids.

The V and J genes are TRBV6-4 and TRBJ2-1; 10 nucleotides align to TRBD2. Trimming removed 6 bases from V and 10 bases from J; junction bases left unmatched: 12. This CDR3 has 15 residues. Germline lookup yields CDR1 MRHNA and CDR2 SNTAGT. CDR3 amino acids: CASSSVLSGRDEQFF. CDR3 coding DNA: TGTGCCAGCAGCTCAGTCCTCAGCGGGAGGGACGAGCAGTTCTTC.

In the case of this clonotype: Just one base apart from a much larger clone, this may be a read error. The genes are TRBV4-2 and TRBJ1-2, with no clear D. There are 15 residues in the CDR3. The germline gives CDR1 LGHNA, CDR2 YNFKEQ. CDR3 sequence reads: CARSQDGYGDYGYTF. CDR3 sequence (DNA): TGTGCCAGAAGCCAAGACGGGTACGGGGACTATGGCTACACCTTC.

This chain links TRBV4-1 with TRBJ2-2; possible D gene TRBD2, 5 bases. The CDR3 is 20 amino acids. V was trimmed by 0 bases and J by 1 base, leaving 21 bases between them. The germline gives CDR1 MGHRA, CDR2 YSYEKL. This chain's CDR3 is CASSQDPEGLVAENTGELFF. CDR3 in DNA: TGCGCCAGCAGCCAAGATCCAGAGGGCTTGGTAGCAGAGAACACCGGGGAGCTGTTTTTT.